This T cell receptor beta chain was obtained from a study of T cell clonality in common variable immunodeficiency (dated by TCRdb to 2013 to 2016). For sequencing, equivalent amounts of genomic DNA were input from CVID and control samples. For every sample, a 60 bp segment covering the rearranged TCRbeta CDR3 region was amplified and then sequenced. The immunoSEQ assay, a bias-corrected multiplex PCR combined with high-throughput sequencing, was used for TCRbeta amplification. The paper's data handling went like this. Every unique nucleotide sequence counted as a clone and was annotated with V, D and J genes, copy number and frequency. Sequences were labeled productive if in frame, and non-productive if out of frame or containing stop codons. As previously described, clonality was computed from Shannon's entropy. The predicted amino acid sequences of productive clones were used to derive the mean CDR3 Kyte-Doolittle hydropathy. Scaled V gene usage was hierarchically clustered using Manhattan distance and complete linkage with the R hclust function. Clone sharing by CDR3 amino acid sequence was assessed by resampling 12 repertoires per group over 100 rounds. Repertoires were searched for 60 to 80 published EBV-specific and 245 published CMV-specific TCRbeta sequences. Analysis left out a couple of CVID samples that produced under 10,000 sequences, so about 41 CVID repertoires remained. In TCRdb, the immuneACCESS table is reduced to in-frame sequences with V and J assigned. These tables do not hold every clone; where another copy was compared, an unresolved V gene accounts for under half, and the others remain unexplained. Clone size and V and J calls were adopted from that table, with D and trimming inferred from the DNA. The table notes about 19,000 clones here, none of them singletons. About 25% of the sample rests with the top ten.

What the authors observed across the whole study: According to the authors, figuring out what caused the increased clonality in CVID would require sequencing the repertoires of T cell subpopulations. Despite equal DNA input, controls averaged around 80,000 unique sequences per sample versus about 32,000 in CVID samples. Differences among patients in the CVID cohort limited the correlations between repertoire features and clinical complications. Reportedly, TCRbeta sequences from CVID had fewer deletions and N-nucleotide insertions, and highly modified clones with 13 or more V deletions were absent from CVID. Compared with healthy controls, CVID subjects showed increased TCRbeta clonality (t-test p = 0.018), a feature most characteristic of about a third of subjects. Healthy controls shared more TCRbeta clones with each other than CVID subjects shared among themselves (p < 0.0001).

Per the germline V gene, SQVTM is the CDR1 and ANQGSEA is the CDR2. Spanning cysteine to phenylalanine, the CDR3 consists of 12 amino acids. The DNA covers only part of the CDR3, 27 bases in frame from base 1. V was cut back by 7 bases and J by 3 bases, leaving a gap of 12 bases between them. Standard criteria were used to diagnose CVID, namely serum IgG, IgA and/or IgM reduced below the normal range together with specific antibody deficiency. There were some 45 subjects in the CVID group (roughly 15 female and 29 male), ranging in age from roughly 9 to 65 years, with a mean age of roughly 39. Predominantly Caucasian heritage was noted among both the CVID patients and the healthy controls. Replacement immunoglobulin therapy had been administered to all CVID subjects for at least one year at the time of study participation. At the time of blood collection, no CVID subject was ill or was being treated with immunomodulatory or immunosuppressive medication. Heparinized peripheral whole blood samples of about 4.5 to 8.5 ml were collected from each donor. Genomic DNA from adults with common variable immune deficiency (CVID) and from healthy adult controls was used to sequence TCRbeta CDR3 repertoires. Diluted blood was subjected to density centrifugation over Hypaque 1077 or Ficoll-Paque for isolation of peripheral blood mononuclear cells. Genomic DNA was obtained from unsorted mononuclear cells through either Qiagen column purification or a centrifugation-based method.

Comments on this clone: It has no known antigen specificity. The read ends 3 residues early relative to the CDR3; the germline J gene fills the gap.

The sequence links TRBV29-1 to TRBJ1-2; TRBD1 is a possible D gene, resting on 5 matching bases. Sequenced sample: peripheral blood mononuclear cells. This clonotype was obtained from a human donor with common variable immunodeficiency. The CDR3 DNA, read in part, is TGCAGCGCCTTTGGGGGGGACTATGGC. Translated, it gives CSAFGGDYG. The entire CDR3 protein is CSAFGGDYGYTF.